The next 10 T cell receptor beta chains were all read from a single sample in a study of Tregs in tolerant kidney transplant recipients. The protocol was immunoSEQ multiplex PCR, while the TCRdb copy is restricted to in-frame clones and leaves out a portion. The table lists over 70,000 clones, 91% of them singletons, with around 1.5% in the top ten. Related graft donors supplied nonmyeloablative bone marrow transplants, and mixed chimerism was transient. Sequences were derived from CD4+ T cells from blood (PBMCs), sampled 24 months after the transplant. These receptors were taken from a human patient who received a combined kidney and bone marrow transplant. Part of the T cell pool may stem from the graft donor.

This clone was counted between two and nine times. The CDR3 spells CASTSSYNEQFF. As DNA, the CDR3 is TGTGCCAGCACGAGCTCCTACAATGAGCAGTTCTTC. The chain links TRBV2 to TRBJ2-1; the D is unclear. Germline CDR1 SNHLY, CDR2 FYNNEI. Trimming stripped 7 bases from V and 0 bases from J, with 4 bases between. This CDR3 contains 12 residues. Combining the CDR3 with reference TRBV2 and TRBJ2-1 gives the whole variable domain EPEVTQTPSHQVTQMGQEVILRCVPISNHLYFYWYRQILGQKVEFLVSFYNNEISEKSEIFDDQFSVERPDGSNFTLKIRSTKLEDSAMYFCASTSSYNEQFFGPGTRLTVL.

With respect to this clone: This specimen includes other DNA sequences encoding the same CDR3. This sequence joins TRBV5-4 and TRBJ2-3, with 9 positions matching TRBD2. V was clipped by 0 bases and J by 3 bases; unmatched bases: 2. The CDR3 consists of 15 residues. In germline, CDR1 is SGHNT, CDR2 YYREEE (reference sequence). The CDR3 sequence: CASSLGLAVTDTQYF. The CDR3, as DNA: TGTGCCAGCAGCTTGGGACTAGCGGTGACAGATACGCAGTATTTT.

The chain joins TRBV10-3 to TRBJ1-2, with 8 bases fitting TRBD1. CDR1 and CDR2 (germline): ENHRY, SYGVKD. Trimming at V came to 6 bases and at J to 4 bases, leaving 7 bases not matched to a gene. This CDR3 is 14 amino acids long. The CDR3 is CAISGTGVSYGYTF. CDR3 nucleotide sequence: TGTGCCATCAGCGGGACAGGCGTCTCCTATGGCTACACCTTC.

The rearrangement links TRBV5-1 to TRBJ2-5, with 13 positions matching TRBD2. Germline lookup yields CDR1 SGHRS and CDR2 YFSETQ. V trimming: 5 bases; J trimming: 5 bases; junction bases outside the gene matches: 6. This CDR3 comprises 15 residues. CDR3 loop: CASRNGLAGAETQYF. The CDR3 nucleotides are TGCGCCAGCAGAAACGGACTAGCGGGGGCCGAGACCCAGTACTTC. Full variable domain (rest looked up from reference TRBV5-1 and TRBJ2-5): KAGVTQTPRYLIKTRGQQVTLSCSPISGHRSVSWYQQTPGQGLQFLFEYFSETQRNKGNFPGRFSGRQFSNSRSEMNVSTLELGDSALYLCASRNGLAGAETQYFGPGTRLLVL.

This clone was recorded once. The chain carries TRBV7-2 and TRBJ2-3; 14 bases fit TRBD2. V shed 5 bases, J shed 4 bases, and the junction held 5 bases outside the gene matches. The CDR3 is made up of 16 amino acids. Germline assignment: CDR1 SGHTA and CDR2 FQGNSA. The CDR3 nucleotides read TGTGCCAGCAGCCGACGACTAGCGGGGGGGCCAGATACGCAGTATTTT. It yields the protein CASSRRLAGGPDTQYF.

This sequence joins TRBV11-2 and TRBJ2-5; 15 nucleotides line up with TRBD2. Germline V gene sequence: CDR1 SGHAT, CDR2 FQNNGV. Trimming took 5 bases from V and 1 from J; bases not matched to a gene: 2. This CDR3 has 16 residues. Here the CDR3 reads CASSLGLAGGQETQYF. The CDR3 coding sequence is TGTGCCAGCAGCCTGGGACTAGCGGGAGGCCAAGAGACCCAGTACTTC.

The rearrangement links TRBV19 to TRBJ1-1; the D gene is possibly TRBD1 (5 bases). V shed 10 bases and J shed 3 bases, with 18 bases lying between them. In germline, CDR1 is LNHDA, CDR2 SQIVND (reference sequence). This CDR3 is 14 amino acids long. The CDR3 loop reads CATQRGGYYTEAFF. The CDR3 nucleotides are TGTGCCACTCAAAGGGGCGGATATTACACTGAAGCTTTCTTT.

V is TRBV4-2 and J is TRBJ2-1, with 8 bases identical to TRBD2. The CDR3 has 17 amino acids. Trimming cost V 3 bases and J 0 bases; bases outside gene matches: 7. Germline lookup yields CDR1 LGHNA and CDR2 YNFKEQ. The CDR3 DNA follows: TGTGCCAGCAGCCACCCTACTAGCGGTAGCTCCTACAATGAGCAGTTCTTC. This encodes CASSHPTSGSSYNEQFF.

The chain employs TRBV30 and TRBJ2-5; possibly TRBD2 for D (6 bases). CDR1 and CDR2 from the germline V gene are GTSNPN and SVGIG (reference sequence). Trimming left V 5 bases short and J 4 bases short, with 14 bases between. The CDR3 runs to 13 residues. In DNA form, the CDR3 reads TGTGCCTGGTCAGTAGCCGGGAGAGAGACCCAGTACTTC. Protein sequence: CAWSVAGRETQYF.

The rearrangement joins TRBV5-1 to TRBJ2-1; D gene unclear. The CDR3 covers 17 residues. Germline assignment: CDR1 SGHRS and CDR2 YFSETQ. Trimming shortened V by 0 bases and J by 0 bases, and 13 bases separated the two germline ends. CDR3 in DNA: TGCGCCAGCAGCTTGGCCCTTGGGCGCACCTCCTACAATGAGCAGTTCTTC. It yields the protein CASSLALGRTSYNEQFF.